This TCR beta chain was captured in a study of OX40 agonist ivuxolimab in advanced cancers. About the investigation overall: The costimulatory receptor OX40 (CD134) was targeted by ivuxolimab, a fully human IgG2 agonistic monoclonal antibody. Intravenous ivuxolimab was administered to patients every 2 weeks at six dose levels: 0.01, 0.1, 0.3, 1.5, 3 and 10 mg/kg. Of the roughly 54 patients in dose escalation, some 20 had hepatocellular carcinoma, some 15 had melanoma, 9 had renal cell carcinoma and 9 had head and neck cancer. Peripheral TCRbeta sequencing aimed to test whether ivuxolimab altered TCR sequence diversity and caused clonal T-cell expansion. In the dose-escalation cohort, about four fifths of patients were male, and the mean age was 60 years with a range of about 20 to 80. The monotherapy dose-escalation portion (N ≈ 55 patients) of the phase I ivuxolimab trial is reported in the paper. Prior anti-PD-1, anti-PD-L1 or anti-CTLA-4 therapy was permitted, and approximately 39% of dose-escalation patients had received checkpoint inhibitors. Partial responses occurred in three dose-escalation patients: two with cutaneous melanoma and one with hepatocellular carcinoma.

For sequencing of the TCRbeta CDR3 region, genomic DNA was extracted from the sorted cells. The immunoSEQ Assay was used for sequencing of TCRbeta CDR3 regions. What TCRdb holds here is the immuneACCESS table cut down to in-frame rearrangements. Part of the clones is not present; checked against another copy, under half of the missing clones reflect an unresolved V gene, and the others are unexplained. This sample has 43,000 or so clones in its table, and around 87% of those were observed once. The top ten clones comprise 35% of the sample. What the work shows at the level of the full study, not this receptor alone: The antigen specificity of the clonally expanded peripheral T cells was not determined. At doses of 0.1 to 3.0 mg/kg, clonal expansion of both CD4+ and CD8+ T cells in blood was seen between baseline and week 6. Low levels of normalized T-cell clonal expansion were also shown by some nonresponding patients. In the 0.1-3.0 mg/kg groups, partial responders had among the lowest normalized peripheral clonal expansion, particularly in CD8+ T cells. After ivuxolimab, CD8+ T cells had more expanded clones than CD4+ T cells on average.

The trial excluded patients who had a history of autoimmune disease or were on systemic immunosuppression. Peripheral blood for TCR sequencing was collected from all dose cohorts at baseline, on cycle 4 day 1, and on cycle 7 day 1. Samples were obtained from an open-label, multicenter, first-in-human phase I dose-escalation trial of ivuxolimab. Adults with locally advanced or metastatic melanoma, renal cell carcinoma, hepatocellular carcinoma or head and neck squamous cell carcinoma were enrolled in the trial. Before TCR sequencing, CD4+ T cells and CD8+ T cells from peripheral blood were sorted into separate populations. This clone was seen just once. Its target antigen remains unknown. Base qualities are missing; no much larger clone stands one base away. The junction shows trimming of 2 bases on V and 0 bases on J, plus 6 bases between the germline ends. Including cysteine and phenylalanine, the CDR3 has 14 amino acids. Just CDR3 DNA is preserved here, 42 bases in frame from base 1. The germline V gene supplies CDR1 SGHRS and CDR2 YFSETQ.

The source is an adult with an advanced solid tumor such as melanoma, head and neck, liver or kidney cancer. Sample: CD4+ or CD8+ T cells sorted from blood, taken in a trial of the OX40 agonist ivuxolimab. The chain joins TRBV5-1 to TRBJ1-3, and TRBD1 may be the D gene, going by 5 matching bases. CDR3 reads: CASSFDSSGNTIYF. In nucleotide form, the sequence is TGCGCCAGCAGCTTTGACAGCTCTGGAAACACCATATATTTT.